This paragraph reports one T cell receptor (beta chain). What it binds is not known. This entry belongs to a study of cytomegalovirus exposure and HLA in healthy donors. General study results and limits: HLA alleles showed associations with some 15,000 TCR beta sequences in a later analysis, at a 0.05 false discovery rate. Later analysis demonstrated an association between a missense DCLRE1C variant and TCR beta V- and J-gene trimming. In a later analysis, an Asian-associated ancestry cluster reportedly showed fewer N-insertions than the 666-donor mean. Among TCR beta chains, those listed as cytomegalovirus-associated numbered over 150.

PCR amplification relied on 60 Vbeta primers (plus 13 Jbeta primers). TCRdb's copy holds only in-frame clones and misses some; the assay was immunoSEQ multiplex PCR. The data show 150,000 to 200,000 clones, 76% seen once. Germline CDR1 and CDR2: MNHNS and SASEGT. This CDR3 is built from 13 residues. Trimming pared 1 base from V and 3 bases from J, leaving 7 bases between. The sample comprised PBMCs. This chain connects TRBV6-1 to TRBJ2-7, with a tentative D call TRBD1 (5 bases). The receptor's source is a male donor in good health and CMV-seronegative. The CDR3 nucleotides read TGTGCCAGCAGTGAAGGACAGTTCTACGAGCAGTACTTC. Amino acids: CASSEGQFYEQYF.